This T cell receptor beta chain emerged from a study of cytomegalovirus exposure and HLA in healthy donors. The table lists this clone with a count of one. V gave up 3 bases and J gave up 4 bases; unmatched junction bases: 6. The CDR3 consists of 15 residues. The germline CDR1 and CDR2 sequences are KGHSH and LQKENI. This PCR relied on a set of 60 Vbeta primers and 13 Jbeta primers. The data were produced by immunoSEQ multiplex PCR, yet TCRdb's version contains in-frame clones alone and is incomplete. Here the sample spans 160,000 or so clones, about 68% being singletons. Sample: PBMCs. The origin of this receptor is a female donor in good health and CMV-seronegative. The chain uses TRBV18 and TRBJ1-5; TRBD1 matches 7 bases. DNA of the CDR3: TGTGCCAGCTCACCCGACAGGGCGCGGAATCAGCCCCAGCATTTT. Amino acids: CASSPDRARNQPQHF.